The T cell receptor (beta chain) described here comes from a study of HIV-infected patients and healthy controls. Points from the study as a whole: CMV-associated CDR3s mostly grew nonsignificantly during therapy, while HIV-associated CDR3s declined significantly.

No cell fractionation was done, so the repertoire covers all unsorted peripheral blood T cells. A word on this clonotype: The antigen is not known.

Alpha and beta constant-region primers primed reverse transcription of approximately 0.55 ug RNA. Each of the alpha and beta chains got its own library through chain-specific third strand synthesis with indices. Each cDNA molecule was barcoded, and a single primer pair amplified each chain. TCRdb re-called the 5' RACE reads through MiXCR, storing one row per CDR3 protein. This sample has more than 9,500 distinct CDR3 sequences, with less than 9.5% found just once. This receptor was identified in an adult with HIV infection. The donor label of this sample is uncertain. The source material was blood, sampled before antiretroviral therapy.

In DNA form, the CDR3 reads TGCAGCGTTGAAGAGCGACAGGGCTACGAGCAGTACTTC. Translating it yields CSVEERQGYEQYF. The V gene is TRBV29-1, the J gene TRBJ2-7; TRBD1 aligns across 7 bases. The CDR3 is 13 residues long. Germline V gene lookup returns CDR1 SQVTM and CDR2 ANQGSEA. V gave up 0 bases and J gave up 3 bases; unmatched junction bases: 2.